These T cell receptor beta chains were read from a single sample in a study of blood T cell repertoires in COVID-19. Some clones are missing from TCRdb's copy, which holds only in-frame ones; the method was immunoSEQ multiplex PCR. The sample gives a few hundred thousand clones, around 89% of which show up once; approximately 2.3% is in the top ten. The sample taken for sequencing was peripheral blood. Source of these receptors: a woman in her sixties or seventies with COVID-19, enrolled during active disease. Both conserved end residues are part of each CDR3. Each record gives: clone size, J gene, D gene, V gene, CDR3 DNA, CDR3 protein. A D gene is named only where the DNA matches it firmly. Size is stated for part of the rows, as once, few or many counts, or as a class when the clone is expanded.

clone size: NA
J gene: TRBJ1-2
D gene: TRBD1
V gene: TRBV30
CDR3 DNA: TGTGCCTGGAGGGGACAGTATTCTAACTATGGCTACACCTTC
CDR3 protein: CAWRGQYSNYGYTF

clone size: once
J gene: TRBJ2-7
D gene: NA
V gene: TRBV5-1
CDR3 DNA: TGCGCCAGCAGCTTGGAGGGGCGGTCCTACGAGCAGTACTTC
CDR3 protein: CASSLEGRSYEQYF

clone size: NA
J gene: TRBJ2-1
D gene: NA
V gene: TRBV9
CDR3 DNA: TGTGCCAGCAGCGTAGGAATACAGGGTAGTGAGCAGTTCTTC
CDR3 protein: CASSVGIQGSEQFF

clone size: NA
J gene: TRBJ1-5
D gene: TRBD1
V gene: TRBV4-1
CDR3 DNA: TGCGCCAGCAGTCAGGACAGGGAGAGTCAGCCCCAGCATTTT
CDR3 protein: CASSQDRESQPQHF

clone size: NA
J gene: TRBJ2-7
D gene: TRBD2
V gene: TRBV4-1
CDR3 DNA: TGCGCCAGCAGCCAAGGACTAGCGGGGGCCTACGAGCAGTACTTC
CDR3 protein: CASSQGLAGAYEQYF

clone size: NA
J gene: TRBJ1-2
D gene: NA
V gene: TRBV5-1
CDR3 DNA: TGCGCCAGCAGCTTTGGGGCTGATTGGGATGGCTACACCTTC
CDR3 protein: CASSFGADWDGYTF

clone size: NA
J gene: TRBJ2-5
D gene: NA
V gene: TRBV12-5
CDR3 DNA: TGTGCTAGTGGTTTGGGGCGGGGACAAGAGACCCAGTACTTC
CDR3 protein: CASGLGRGQETQYF

clone size: NA
J gene: TRBJ1-2
D gene: NA
V gene: TRBV6-1
CDR3 DNA: TGTGCCAGCAGTTTCGGGGATCAGGGCTACACCTTC
CDR3 protein: CASSFGDQGYTF

clone size: few
J gene: TRBJ1-1
D gene: NA
V gene: TRBV18
CDR3 DNA: TGTGCCAGCTCACATTCTACGAGCACTGAAGCTTTCTTT
CDR3 protein: CASSHSTSTEAFF

clone size: few
J gene: TRBJ1-1
D gene: TRBD1
V gene: TRBV19
CDR3 DNA: TGTGCCAGTAGTAAGGCTAGGACAGGGGGCACTGAAGCTTTCTTT
CDR3 protein: CASSKARTGGTEAFF

clone size: once
J gene: TRBJ1-1
D gene: NA
V gene: TRBV6-5
CDR3 DNA: TGTGCCAGCAGTTACTCGAAAGGGACTATGAACACTGAAGCTTTCTTT
CDR3 protein: CASSYSKGTMNTEAFF

clone size: NA
J gene: TRBJ1-3
D gene: NA
V gene: TRBV3-1/TRBV3-2
CDR3 DNA: TGTGCCAGCAGCCAAGCTCGGTTCTCTGGAAACACCATATATTTT
CDR3 protein: CASSQARFSGNTIYF

clone size: NA
J gene: TRBJ1-6
D gene: NA
V gene: TRBV7-6
CDR3 DNA: TGTGCCAGCAGCTCCAGGGGAGGGAATAATTCACCCCTCCACTTT
CDR3 protein: CASSSRGGNNSPLHF

clone size: NA
J gene: TRBJ2-7
D gene: NA
V gene: TRBV4-1
CDR3 DNA: TGCGCCAGCAGCCAAATGGCAGGTCGCTACGAGCAGTACTTC
CDR3 protein: CASSQMAGRYEQYF

clone size: NA
J gene: TRBJ2-3
D gene: NA
V gene: TRBV9
CDR3 DNA: TGTGCCAGCAGCCCCAGGGATTTCGTTGGAGATACGCAGTATTTT
CDR3 protein: CASSPRDFVGDTQYF

clone size: NA
J gene: TRBJ2-1
D gene: NA
V gene: TRBV7-7
CDR3 DNA: TGTGCCAGCAGCTTAAGGGCAGGGTGGTCCACCTACAATGAGCAGTTCTTC
CDR3 protein: CASSLRAGWSTYNEQFF

clone size: NA
J gene: TRBJ1-6
D gene: NA
V gene: TRBV7-2
CDR3 DNA: TGTGCCAGCAACTCGGATAATTCACCCCTCCACTTT
CDR3 protein: CASNSDNSPLHF

clone size: NA
J gene: TRBJ1-1
D gene: NA
V gene: TRBV5-1
CDR3 DNA: TGCGCCAGCAGCCCACAGGGTATGTTCGCTTTCTTT
CDR3 protein: CASSPQGMFAFF

clone size: NA
J gene: TRBJ1-5
D gene: NA
V gene: TRBV24-1
CDR3 DNA: TGTGCCACCAGCCCCCCCAGGAAAAATAGCAATCAGCCCCAGCATTTT
CDR3 protein: CATSPPRKNSNQPQHF

clone size: NA
J gene: TRBJ2-1
D gene: NA
V gene: TRBV10-3
CDR3 DNA: TGTGCCATCAGTGAGTCCACTTTAACCTTATACAATGAGCAGTTCTTC
CDR3 protein: CAISESTLTLYNEQFF

clone size: NA
J gene: TRBJ1-1
D gene: NA
V gene: TRBV6-5
CDR3 DNA: TGTGCCAGCAGTCCCCCGGACAAGGGGGCTTTCTTT
CDR3 protein: CASSPPDKGAFF

clone size: NA
J gene: TRBJ1-2
D gene: NA
V gene: TRBV19
CDR3 DNA: TGTGCCAGTACCTCCCCCGAGTGGGGGGGAGAACCCTATGGCTACACCTTC
CDR3 protein: CASTSPEWGGEPYGYTF